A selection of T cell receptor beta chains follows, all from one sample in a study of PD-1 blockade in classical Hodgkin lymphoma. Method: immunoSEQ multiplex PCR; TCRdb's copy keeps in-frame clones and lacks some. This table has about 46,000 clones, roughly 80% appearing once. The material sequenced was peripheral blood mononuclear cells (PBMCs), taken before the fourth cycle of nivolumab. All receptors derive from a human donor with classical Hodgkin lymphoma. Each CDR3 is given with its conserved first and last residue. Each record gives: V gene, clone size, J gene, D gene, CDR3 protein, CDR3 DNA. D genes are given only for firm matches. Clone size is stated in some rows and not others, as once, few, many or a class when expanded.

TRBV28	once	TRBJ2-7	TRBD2	CASRLAGGPAYEQYF	TGTGCCAGCCGACTAGCGGGAGGGCCGGCCTACGAGCAGTACTTC
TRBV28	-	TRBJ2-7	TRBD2	CASRRTIAGRYSYEQYF	TGTGCCAGCCGGAGGACAATAGCGGGACGGTACTCCTACGAGCAGTACTTC
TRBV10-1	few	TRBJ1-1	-	CASSEGGTYTEAFF	TGCGCCAGCAGTGAGGGGGGGACTTACACTGAAGCTTTCTTT
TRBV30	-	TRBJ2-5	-	CAWMGGGETQYF	TGTGCCTGGATGGGGGGCGGGGAGACCCAGTACTTC
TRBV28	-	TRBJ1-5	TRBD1	CASTDPGGGDQPQHF	TGTGCCAGCACCGACCCAGGGGGCGGGGATCAGCCCCAGCATTTT
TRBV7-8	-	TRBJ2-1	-	CASSPTEVNEQFF	TGTGCCAGCAGTCCAACCGAGGTCAATGAGCAGTTCTTC
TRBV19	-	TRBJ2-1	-	CASSIERGGYNEQFF	TGTGCCAGTAGTATAGAGCGGGGAGGCTACAATGAGCAGTTCTTC
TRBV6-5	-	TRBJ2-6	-	CASSLYRVSGANVLTF	TGTGCCAGCAGTTTATACAGGGTATCTGGGGCCAACGTCCTGACTTTC
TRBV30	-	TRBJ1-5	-	CAWSVETNQPQHF	TGTGCCTGGAGTGTGGAGACCAATCAGCCCCAGCATTTT
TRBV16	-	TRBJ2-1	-	CASSQLRYNEQFF	TGTGCCAGCAGCCAATTACGGTACAATGAGCAGTTCTTC
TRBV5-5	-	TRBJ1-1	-	CASSSPGRGGTEAFF	TGTGCCAGCAGCTCCCCCGGCCGGGGGGGAACTGAAGCTTTCTTT
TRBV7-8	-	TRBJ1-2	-	CASSIIAADNGYTF	TGTGCCAGCAGCATTATCGCGGCGGATAATGGCTACACCTTC
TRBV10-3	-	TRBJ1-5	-	CAISPGPNQPQHF	TGTGCCATCAGTCCTGGGCCCAATCAGCCCCAGCATTTT
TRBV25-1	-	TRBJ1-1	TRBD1	CASSPDRGTDTEAFF	TGTGCCAGCAGTCCGGACAGGGGGACGGACACTGAAGCTTTCTTT
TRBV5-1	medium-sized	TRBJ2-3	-	CASSYGQNTDTQYF	TGCGCCAGCAGCTACGGACAGAACACAGATACGCAGTATTTT
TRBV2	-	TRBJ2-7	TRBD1	CASTPAGTGIYEQYF	TGTGCCAGCACTCCCGCCGGGACAGGGATCTACGAGCAGTACTTC
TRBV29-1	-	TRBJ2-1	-	CSAGLFYNEQFF	TGCAGCGCTGGACTATTCTACAATGAGCAGTTCTTC
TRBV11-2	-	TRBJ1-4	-	CASSLDRLSHEKLFF	TGTGCCAGCAGCTTAGATAGACTTTCCCATGAAAAACTGTTTTTT
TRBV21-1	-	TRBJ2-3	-	CASSKDIRQGTDTQYF	TGTGCCAGCAGCAAAGACATCCGACAGGGCACAGATACGCAGTATTTT
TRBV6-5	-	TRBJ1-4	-	CASSLIKEKLFF	TGTGCCAGCAGTCTAATTAAGGAAAAACTGTTTTTT
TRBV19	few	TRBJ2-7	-	CASSNGQEQYF	TGTGCCAGTAGCAATGGACAGGAGCAGTACTTC
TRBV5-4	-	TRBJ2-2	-	CASGTPINGELFF	TGTGCCTCCGGGACCCCGATTAATGGGGAGCTGTTTTTT
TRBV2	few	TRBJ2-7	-	CASSELGNPGYEQYF	TGTGCCAGCAGTGAGTTGGGAAATCCTGGGTACGAGCAGTACTTC
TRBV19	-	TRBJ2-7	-	CASSIDVGVSYEQYF	TGTGCCAGTAGTATAGATGTGGGAGTGTCCTACGAGCAGTACTTC
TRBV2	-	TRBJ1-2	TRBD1	CASRSQGGDGYTF	TGTGCCAGCAGGTCGCAGGGGGGGGATGGCTACACCTTC
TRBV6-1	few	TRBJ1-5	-	CASSASNQPQHF	TGTGCCAGCAGCGCTAGCAATCAGCCCCAGCATTTT
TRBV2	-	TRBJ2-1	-	CASKQVSPYNEQFF	TGTGCCAGCAAGCAGGTCTCCCCCTACAATGAGCAGTTCTTC
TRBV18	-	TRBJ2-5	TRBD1	CASSPKVFRGLETQYF	TGTGCCAGCTCACCAAAAGTCTTCAGGGGGCTAGAGACCCAGTACTTC
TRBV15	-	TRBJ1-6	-	CATSRQGKDNSPLHF	TGTGCCACCAGCAGACAGGGAAAGGATAATTCACCCCTCCACTTT
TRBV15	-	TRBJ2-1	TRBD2	CATSRGVGGSGLNEQFF	TGTGCCACCAGCAGAGGGGTCGGCGGGAGCGGGTTAAATGAGCAGTTCTTC
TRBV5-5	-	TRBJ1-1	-	CASSLEGGPTEAFF	TGTGCCAGCAGCTTAGAGGGGGGGCCCACTGAAGCTTTCTTT
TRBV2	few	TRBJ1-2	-	CASSEAEQTLYGYTF	TGTGCCAGCAGTGAAGCCGAACAGACACTCTATGGCTACACCTTC
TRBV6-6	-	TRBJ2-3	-	CASRPSSLDTQYF	TGTGCCAGCAGGCCATCTAGCCTAGATACGCAGTATTTT
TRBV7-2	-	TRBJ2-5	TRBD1	CASSPGTGAETQYF	TGTGCCAGCAGCCCAGGGACAGGGGCAGAGACCCAGTACTTC
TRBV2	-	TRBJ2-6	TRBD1	CASSFDRASGANVLTF	TGTGCCAGCAGCTTTGACAGGGCCTCTGGGGCCAACGTCCTGACTTTC
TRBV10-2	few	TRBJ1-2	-	CASSDGPAPGYTF	TGCGCCAGCAGTGACGGCCCTGCTCCTGGCTACACCTTC
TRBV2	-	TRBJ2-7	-	CASSGRVSYEQYF	TGTGCCAGCAGTGGTCGGGTATCCTACGAGCAGTACTTC
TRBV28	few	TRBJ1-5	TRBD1	CARGQGGQPQHF	TGTGCCAGGGGACAGGGGGGTCAGCCCCAGCATTTT
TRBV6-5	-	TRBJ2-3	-	CASSYGGRTQYF	TGTGCCAGCAGTTACGGGGGAAGGACGCAGTATTTT
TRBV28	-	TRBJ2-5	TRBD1	CASSYPRGTQETQYF	TGTGCCAGCAGTTACCCCAGGGGGACCCAAGAGACCCAGTACTTC
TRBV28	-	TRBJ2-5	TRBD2	CASSFLASGRPQYF	TGTGCCAGCAGTTTTTTGGCTAGCGGGAGGCCCCAGTACTTC
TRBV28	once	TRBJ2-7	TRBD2	CASKPSGSYEQYF	TGTGCCAGCAAGCCTAGCGGGAGCTACGAGCAGTACTTC
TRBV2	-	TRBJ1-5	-	CASSEAHGREQPQHF	TGTGCCAGCAGTGAAGCGCATGGCAGGGAACAGCCCCAGCATTTT
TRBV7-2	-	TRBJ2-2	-	CASNLKGRARIPHTGELFF	TGTGCCAGCAATCTCAAAGGGCGGGCCCGAATCCCACACACCGGGGAGCTGTTTTTT
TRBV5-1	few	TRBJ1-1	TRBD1	CASSSGTGGIGFF	TGCGCCAGCAGCTCAGGGACAGGGGGTATAGGTTTCTTT
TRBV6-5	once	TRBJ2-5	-	CASSYSVLRQETQYF	TGTGCCAGCAGTTATTCGGTTTTGCGGCAAGAGACCCAGTACTTC
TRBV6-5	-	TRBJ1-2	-	CASSYSKSAGYTF	TGTGCCAGCAGTTACTCGAAAAGCGCAGGCTACACCTTC
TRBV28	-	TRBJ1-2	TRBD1	CASSAQDRYYGYTF	TGTGCCAGCAGTGCCCAGGACAGGTACTATGGCTACACCTTC